This passage covers 21 T cell receptor beta chains from one sample sequenced in a study of cytomegalovirus exposure and HLA in healthy donors. The PCR made use of 60 Vbeta and 13 Jbeta primers. Sequencing used immunoSEQ multiplex PCR; TCRdb keeps in-frame clones, though not all of them. The repertoire holds more than 95,000 clones, with about three quarters as singletons. Sequencing input: PBMCs. All receptors come from a woman aged 55-69 years in good health and CMV-seropositive.

The chain employs TRBV6-4 and TRBJ1-1, with 8 bases lining up with TRBD1. Unmatched junction bases numbered 1, after V lost 3 bases and J lost 4 bases. The CDR3 has 13 residues. Germline V gene data show CDR1 as MRHNA and CDR2 as SNTAGT. The chain's CDR3 is CASSEDRGTEAFF. The CDR3 coding sequence is TGTGCCAGCAGTGAAGACAGGGGCACTGAAGCTTTCTTT.

Comments on this clone: Sequence at one end of the junction differs from germline and may be a read error. This CDR3 is also generated by other DNA sequences in the sample. The gene calls are TRBV29-1 and TRBJ2-5, with TRBD2 identical over 7 bases. This CDR3 region has 16 residues. Looked up from germline, CDR1 is SQVTM and CDR2 is ANQGSEA. CDR3 loop: CSVEDLSGIHQETQYF. The CDR3, as DNA: TGCAGTGTTGAAGATTTAAGCGGGATACACCAAGAGACCCAGTACTTC. Complete variable domain (other parts from reference TRBV29-1 and TRBJ2-5): SAVISQKPSRDICQRGTSLTIQCQVDSQVTMMFWYRQQPGQSLTLIATANQGSEATYESGFVIDKFPISRPNLTFSTLTVSNMSPEDSSIYLCSVEDLSGIHQETQYFGPGTRLLVL.

As concerns this clone: The CDR3 does not end in the conserved phenylalanine or tryptophan, so this is likely a read error. Because the CDR3's place on the DNA is in doubt, the DNA is left out and the CDR3 is given as listed by TCRdb. The CDR3 is CASRDRGGSSLLL. V and J are TRBV2 and TRBJ1-4; the table's D call TRBD1 went unverified against the DNA. Germline loops: CDR1 SNHLY, CDR2 FYNNEI. The CDR3 is 13 amino acids in total, end residues counted.

Points on this clone: An end of the junction differs from the germline gene, which may be a read error. The V call is TRBV7-9, the J call TRBJ2-5; D is perhaps TRBD2 (6 bases). The CDR3 is 17 amino acids. Per germline, CDR1 SEHNR and CDR2 FQNEAQ (reference sequence). This CDR3 reads CASSLVTSQNYQGTQYF. CDR3 nucleotide sequence: TGTGCCAGCAGCTTAGTTACTAGCCAAAATTACCAAGGGACCCAGTACTTC.

This clone was seen a single time. V gene TRBV28 combines with J gene TRBJ1-5, with TRBD1 identical over 9 bases. This CDR3 contains 16 residues. Germline CDR1 is MDHEN and CDR2 is SYDVKM. Trimming took 7 bases from V and 0 from J; bases not matched to a gene: 7. This CDR3 reads CASTPDRGYSNQPQHF. The CDR3 nucleotides are TGTGCCAGCACCCCGGACAGGGGATATAGCAATCAGCCCCAGCATTTT.

The chain employs TRBV30 and TRBJ1-3, with a possible D match to TRBD1 (6 bases). The germline V and J ends were trimmed by 3 bases and 0 bases, with 12 bases remaining between them. Germline CDR1 GTSNPN, CDR2 SVGIG (reference sequence). The CDR3 length is 15 residues. The CDR3 sequence: CAWRSVDSSGNTIYF. As DNA, the CDR3 is TGTGCCTGGAGGTCGGTGGACAGCTCTGGAAACACCATATATTTT.

The rearrangement links TRBV5-6 to TRBJ2-3; 10 nucleotides match TRBD2. V lost 0 bases to trimming and J lost 5 bases; unmatched junction nucleotides: 3. The CDR3 has 15 residues. Looked up from germline, CDR1 is SGHDT and CDR2 is YYEEEE. DNA for the CDR3: TGTGCCAGCAGCTTGGAGCGGGGGGGCAGAGATACGCAGTATTTT. It specifies CASSLERGGRDTQYF.

DNA of the CDR3: TGCGCCAGCAGCTTAACTACCACTGAAACCTACGAGCAGTACTTC. Translated, it gives CASSLTTTETYEQYF. This chain joins TRBV5-1 and TRBJ2-7; D gene uncertain. The length of the CDR3 is 15 residues. V dropped 2 bases and J dropped 2 bases, with 14 bases sitting between them. Germline-derived CDR1 and CDR2 are SGHRS and YFSETQ. Looking up the rest from reference TRBV5-1 and TRBJ2-7 gives the full variable domain: KAGVTQTPRYLIKTRGQQVTLSCSPISGHRSVSWYQQTPGQGLQFLFEYFSETQRNKGNFPGRFSGRQFSNSRSEMNVSTLELGDSALYLCASSLTTTETYEQYFGPGTRLTVT.

This sequence joins TRBV11-1 and TRBJ1-2; 9 bases are shared with TRBD1. The V gene end was trimmed by 5 bases and the J gene end by 6 bases; junction bases not matched to a gene: 7. In germline, CDR1 is SGHAT, CDR2 FQDESV (reference sequence). There are 14 residues in the CDR3. The CDR3 here is CASSRTGTGNGYTF. The CDR3 nucleotides read TGTGCCAGCAGCCGAACCGGGACAGGGAATGGCTACACCTTC.

This clone was detected once. The chain has TRBV7-9 and TRBJ1-1; maybe TRBD1 (6 bases). The CDR3 totals 12 residues. Trimming removed 6 bases at V and 5 bases at J, with 10 bases between. CDR1 is SEHNR and CDR2 is FQNEAQ in the germline V gene (reference sequence). The CDR3 sequence: CASSQGRTEAFF. In nucleotides, the CDR3 is TGTGCCAGCAGTCAGGGGAGAACTGAAGCTTTCTTT.

The rearrangement joins TRBV9 to TRBJ1-2; possible D gene TRBD1, 6 bases. The V gene lost 3 bases and the J gene lost 9 bases, with 12 bases spanning the gap. Per germline, CDR1 SGDLS and CDR2 YYNGEE. This CDR3 spans 12 amino acids. In DNA form, the CDR3 reads TGTGCCAGCAGCGGTATACAGGGTAGCTACACCTTC. Protein sequence: CASSGIQGSYTF.

This clone was found once. The chain recombines TRBV19 with TRBJ1-1; TRBD1 is a possible D gene (6 bases). Trimming removed 8 bases from V and 4 bases from J, with 14 bases in between. CDR3 length: 13 amino acids. CDR1 LNHDA and CDR2 SQIVND come from the germline V gene (reference sequence). The CDR3 reads CASQTGQSTEAFF. The DNA of the CDR3 is TGTGCCAGTCAAACAGGGCAGAGCACTGAAGCTTTCTTT.

The chain carries TRBV19 and TRBJ2-3, with a tentative D call TRBD2 (6 bases). Trimming cost V 3 bases and J 8 bases, with 12 bases left between them. This CDR3 is built from 13 residues. Germline values: CDR1 LNHDA, CDR2 SQIVND (reference sequence). The CDR3, as DNA: TGTGCCAGTAGTATGTCGGGGGTAGCTACGCAGTATTTT. This encodes CASSMSGVATQYF.

This rearrangement joins TRBV6-4 to TRBJ2-1; 7 positions agree with TRBD2. Trimming cost V 8 bases and J 5 bases; bases outside gene matches: 15. Per germline, CDR1 MRHNA and CDR2 SNTAGT. The CDR3 covers 16 residues. The CDR3 DNA is TGTGCCAGCTCCCGCGGGATAGCGGGCCTCAACAATGAGCAGTTCTTC. It is translated as CASSRGIAGLNNEQFF.

The chain joins TRBV11-2 to TRBJ2-3; 10 positions agree with TRBD2. V trimming: 6 bases; J trimming: 1 base; junction bases outside the gene matches: 7. Germline loops: CDR1 SGHAT, CDR2 FQNNGV. This CDR3 spans 16 amino acids. The DNA of the CDR3 is TGTGCCAGCAGAGACCCCGGGACTAGCGGCACAGATACGCAGTATTTT. Protein sequence: CASRDPGTSGTDTQYF.

Of note for this clone: One end of the junction does not line up with germline, which may come from a read error. The J gene is TRBJ2-7, the V gene TRBV7-9; D uncertain. The CDR3 extends over 17 amino acids. Germline values: CDR1 SEHNR, CDR2 FQNEAQ (reference sequence). CDR3 sequence: CSSSHWPPGPASYEQYF. In DNA, the CDR3 is TGTTCCAGCAGCCATTGGCCACCGGGTCCCGCCTCCTACGAGCAGTACTTC.

The V gene is TRBV4-2, the J gene TRBJ2-1; D may be TRBD1 (6 bases). The CDR3 covers 17 residues. Germline lookup yields CDR1 LGHNA and CDR2 YNFKEQ. Trimming cost V 4 bases and J 0 bases, with 16 bases left between them. CDR3 in DNA: TGTGCCAGCAGCCCCTACTCAGGGACAAGCTCCTACAATGAGCAGTTCTTC. Its translation is CASSPYSGTSSYNEQFF.

In this sample, this clone turned up a few times. This chain uses TRBV27 with TRBJ2-1, with a tentative D call TRBD2 (6 bases). The CDR3 length is 15 residues. CDR1 is MNHEY and CDR2 is SMNVEV in the germline V gene (reference sequence). V lost 3 bases to trimming and J lost 0 bases, with 9 bases between them. The CDR3 nucleotides read TGTGCCAGCAGTTTCGGCGGGGCCTCCTACAATGAGCAGTTCTTC. It encodes CASSFGGASYNEQFF.

The table lists this clone with a few counts. In nucleotides, the CDR3 is TGTGCCAGCAGCCCGAGACAGGGGGGCTCGTATGGCTACACCTTC. Its translation: CASSPRQGGSYGYTF. This chain joins TRBV7-3 and TRBJ1-2, with 9 bases aligning to TRBD1. CDR1 is SGHTA and CDR2 is FQGTGA in the germline V gene. V was pared by 5 bases and J by 5 bases, with 9 bases of the junction left unmatched. This CDR3 spans 15 amino acids.

This chain uses TRBV18 with TRBJ1-1; D gene uncertain. The CDR3 loop spans 13 amino acids. The V gene lost 1 base and the J gene lost 7 bases, with 10 bases spanning the gap. Germline CDR1 and CDR2: KGHSH and LQKENI. The DNA of the CDR3 is TGTGCCAGCTCACCACTTATTGAGAGTGAAGCTTTCTTT. This translates into CASSPLIESEAFF.

With respect to this clone: At one of its ends the junction is not consistent with the germline gene, which may arise from a read error. The rearrangement uses TRBV7-2 and TRBJ2-4, with unresolved D. The CDR3 is 11 residues long. Germline assignment: CDR1 SGHTA and CDR2 FQGNSA. This CDR3 reads CASGFGNIQYF. CDR3 nucleotides: TGTGCCAGCGGCTTCGGAAACATTCAGTACTTC.